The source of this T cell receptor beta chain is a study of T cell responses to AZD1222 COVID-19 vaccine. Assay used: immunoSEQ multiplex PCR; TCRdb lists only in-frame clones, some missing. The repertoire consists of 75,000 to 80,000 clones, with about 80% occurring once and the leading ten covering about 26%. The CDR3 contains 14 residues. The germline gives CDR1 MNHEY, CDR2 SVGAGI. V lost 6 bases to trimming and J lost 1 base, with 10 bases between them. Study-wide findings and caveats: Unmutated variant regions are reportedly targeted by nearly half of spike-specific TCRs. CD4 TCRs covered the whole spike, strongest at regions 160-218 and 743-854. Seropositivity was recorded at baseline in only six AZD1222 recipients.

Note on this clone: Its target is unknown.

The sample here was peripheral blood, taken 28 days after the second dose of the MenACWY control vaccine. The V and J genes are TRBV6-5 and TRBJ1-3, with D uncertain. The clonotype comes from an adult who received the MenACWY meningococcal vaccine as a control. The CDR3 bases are TGTGCCAGCAGGTCGACGGCTTCTGGAAACACCATATATTTT. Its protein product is CASRSTASGNTIYF.